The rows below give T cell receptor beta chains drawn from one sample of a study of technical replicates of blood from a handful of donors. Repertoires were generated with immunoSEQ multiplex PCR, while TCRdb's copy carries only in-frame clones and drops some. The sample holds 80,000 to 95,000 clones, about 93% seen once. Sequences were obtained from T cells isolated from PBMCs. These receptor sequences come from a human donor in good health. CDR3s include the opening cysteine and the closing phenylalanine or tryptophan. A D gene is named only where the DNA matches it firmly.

CDR3 protein: CASSIGTGNYGYTF; CDR3 DNA: TGTGCCAGTAGTATTGGGACAGGGAACTATGGCTACACCTTC; D gene: TRBD1; J gene: TRBJ1-2; V gene: TRBV19
CDR3 protein: CASSQDRGVIDEKLFF; CDR3 DNA: TGTGCCAGCAGCCAAGATCGGGGGGTTATCGATGAAAAACTGTTTTTT; D gene: .; J gene: TRBJ1-4; V gene: TRBV14
CDR3 protein: CASSFFEGRSGVDTQYF; CDR3 DNA: TGTGCCAGCAGCTTTTTTGAGGGTCGCAGTGGGGTAGATACGCAGTATTTT; D gene: .; J gene: TRBJ2-3; V gene: TRBV5-8
CDR3 protein: CASSVAPTGARGYTF; CDR3 DNA: TGTGCCAGCAGCGTAGCTCCGACAGGGGCTAGGGGCTACACCTTC; D gene: TRBD1; J gene: TRBJ1-2; V gene: TRBV9
CDR3 protein: CASSEGAGGSFNSYEQYF; CDR3 DNA: TGTGCCAGCAGTGAAGGGGCGGGAGGATCCTTTAATTCCTACGAGCAGTACTTC; D gene: TRBD2; J gene: TRBJ2-7; V gene: TRBV6-1
CDR3 protein: CASSFRGMDGYTF; CDR3 DNA: TGTGCCAGCAGTTTCCGGGGGATGGATGGCTACACCTTC; D gene: .; J gene: TRBJ1-2; V gene: TRBV28
CDR3 protein: CASSRGTEETQYF; CDR3 DNA: TGTGCCAGCAGTCGGGGTACAGAAGAGACCCAGTACTTC; D gene: .; J gene: TRBJ2-5; V gene: TRBV2
CDR3 protein: CASSSGLAEYNEQFF; CDR3 DNA: TGTGCCAGCAGCTCCGGACTAGCGGAGTACAATGAGCAGTTCTTC; D gene: TRBD2; J gene: TRBJ2-1; V gene: TRBV13
CDR3 protein: CASSQVSSRQDGYTF; CDR3 DNA: TGCGCCAGCAGCCAAGTTTCGAGCAGGCAGGATGGCTACACCTTC; D gene: .; J gene: TRBJ1-2; V gene: TRBV4-1
CDR3 protein: CASSVVAGGPGEQYF; CDR3 DNA: TGTGCCAGCAGCGTGGTAGCGGGAGGGCCGGGGGAGCAGTACTTC; D gene: TRBD2; J gene: TRBJ2-7; V gene: TRBV9
CDR3 protein: CASSLGLAGGHEQFF; CDR3 DNA: TGTGCCAGCAGCTTAGGACTAGCGGGAGGTCATGAGCAGTTCTTC; D gene: TRBD2; J gene: TRBJ2-1; V gene: TRBV11-3